This T cell receptor (beta chain) was retrieved from a study of T-cell memory formation after mild COVID-19. There are many counts of this clonotype. TCRdb called the 5' RACE reads again in MiXCR, with one record for every CDR3 protein. In the table there are around 300,000 distinct CDR3 sequences, around 15% of which are singletons. Sequenced material: PBMCs or a T cell subset sorted from them (not recorded which). The clonotype originates from a man younger than 35 who had mild COVID-19 (a few samples of this study predate the infection). Cell type and time point are not known.

The CDR3 nucleotides read TGTGCCAGCAGTTTAGGGGGGGCTAGCACAGATACGCAGTATTTT. Translating gives CASSLGGASTDTQYF. The V call is TRBV6-1, the J call TRBJ2-3, with D perhaps matching TRBD2 (7 bases). Germline V gene data show CDR1 as MNHNS and CDR2 as SASEGT. Deletions cut 5 bases from V and 0 bases from J, with 12 bases between. CDR3 length: 15 amino acids.